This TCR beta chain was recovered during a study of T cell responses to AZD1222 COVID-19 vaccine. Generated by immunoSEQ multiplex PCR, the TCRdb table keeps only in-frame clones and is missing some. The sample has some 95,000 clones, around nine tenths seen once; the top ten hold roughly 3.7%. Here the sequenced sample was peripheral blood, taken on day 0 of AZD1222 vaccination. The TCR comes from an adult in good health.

CDR3 nucleotides: TGTGCCAGTAGACAGGCAAACACTGAAGCTTTCTTT. As protein: CASRQANTEAFF. The chain recombines TRBV19 with TRBJ1-1; tentatively, D is TRBD1 (5 bases). V was trimmed by 6 bases and J by 2 bases, leaving 7 bases between them. CDR1 is LNHDA and CDR2 is SQIVND in the germline V gene (reference sequence). The length of the CDR3 is 12 residues.